Listed below are T cell receptor beta chains from one sample, sequenced in a study of graft-versus-host responses after intestinal transplantation. The method was immunoSEQ multiplex PCR; TCRdb's version includes in-frame clones alone and lacks a portion of them. Counted here are about 92,000 clones, around 90% occurring once; the ten biggest clones make up roughly 6%. These receptors' antigens are unknown. The starting material was unstimulated CD8+ T cells sorted from spleen or lymph node cells, obtained before intestinal transplant. The receptors come from a human donor who received an intestinal transplant. CDR3s include the opening cysteine and the closing phenylalanine or tryptophan. Fields, in order: D gene, V gene, clone size, CDR3 length, J gene, CDR3 DNA, CDR3 protein. D genes are given only for firm matches. Size is omitted from some rows. Given values are once, few, many or a class for expanded clones.

TRBD1	TRBV7-9	NA	14	TRBJ2-4	TGTGCCAGCAGCCTGGGGACAGTGCAAAACATTCAGTACTTC	CASSLGTVQNIQYF
NA	TRBV7-9	NA	12	TRBJ2-2	TGTGCCAGCAGCTTCGGGACCGGGGAGCTGTTTTTT	CASSFGTGELFF
NA	TRBV6-5	once	13	TRBJ1-2	TGTGCCAGCAGTTACTACCAAACTGGTGGCTACACCTTC	CASSYYQTGGYTF
NA	TRBV27	NA	14	TRBJ2-3	TGTGCCAGCACTATAAAGGGGGTCACAGATACGCAGTATTTT	CASTIKGVTDTQYF
NA	TRBV6-5	NA	13	TRBJ1-1	TGTGCCAGCAGTTTTACAGGGAACACTGAAGCTTTCTTT	CASSFTGNTEAFF
NA	TRBV28	NA	15	TRBJ2-1	TGTGCCAGCAGTTCCCGAGGCAGCCCCTACAATGAGCAGTTCTTC	CASSSRGSPYNEQFF
NA	TRBV27	once	17	TRBJ2-3	TGTGCCAGCAGTTCCCGTCTAGGCGGGAATACCGCAGATACGCAGTATTTT	CASSSRLGGNTADTQYF
TRBD2	TRBV9	NA	15	TRBJ2-1	TGTGCCAGCAGCGGTAGCGGGGGGCCGGGGAATGAGCAGTTCTTC	CASSGSGGPGNEQFF
NA	TRBV19	NA	16	TRBJ2-3	TGTGCCAGTAGTATCGGTTACCACGGGGTTGCAGATACGCAGTATTTT	CASSIGYHGVADTQYF
NA	TRBV28	NA	15	TRBJ1-1	TGTGCCAGCAGACCCACAGGGCGCGGAGGCACTGAAGCTTTCTTT	CASRPTGRGGTEAFF